Following are 20 T cell receptor beta chains from one sample sequenced in a study of blood T cell repertoires in COVID-19 (TCRdb year 2020). The protocol used for the library was the immunoSEQ multiplex PCR assay. The source is immuneACCESS, and TCRdb retained only in-frame sequences with V and J called. Part of the clones is not carried over; for the studies checked, unresolved V genes explain less than half of this, and the remainder is unexplained. Across this sample there are 150,000 to 200,000 clones, with roughly three quarters seen only once. More than 6.5% of the sample is taken by the ten largest. The sequenced sample consisted of peripheral blood. Every receptor here comes from a woman between 50 and 59 years old with active or convalescent COVID-19.

The genes are TRBV5-1 and TRBJ1-5; 10 nucleotides match TRBD1. Germline V lookup: CDR1 SGHRS, CDR2 YFSETQ. J was trimmed by 4 bases and V by 2 bases; bases with no gene match: 3. This CDR3 is built from 15 residues. The CDR3 spells CASSLMGQGNQPQHF. The CDR3, as DNA: TGCGCCAGCAGCTTAATGGGACAGGGGAATCAGCCCCAGCATTTT.

The chain has TRBV28 and TRBJ2-5; maybe TRBD2 (6 bases). V gave up 6 bases and J gave up 0 bases, with 11 bases separating them. The germline V gene has CDR1 MDHEN and CDR2 SYDVKM. The CDR3 covers 14 residues. CDR3 region: CASRRERNQETQYF. The CDR3 DNA is TGTGCCAGCAGACGGGAGCGGAACCAAGAGACCCAGTACTTC. Full variable domain (rest looked up from reference TRBV28 and TRBJ2-5): DVKVTQSSRYLVKRTGEKVFLECVQDMDHENMFWYRQDPGLGLRLIYFSYDVKMKEKGDIPEGYSVSREKKERFSLILESASTNQTSMYLCASRRERNQETQYFGPGTRLLVL.

To note about this clone: This could be a read error, since a much larger clone is one nucleotide away. The chain carries TRBV7-3 and TRBJ1-1, with a possible D match to TRBD1 (5 bases). CDR3 length: 13 residues. The V gene lost 3 bases and the J gene lost 1 base, with 6 bases spanning the gap. Germline lookup yields CDR1 SGHTA and CDR2 FQGTGA. This chain's CDR3 is CASSLTANTEAFF. DNA of the CDR3: TGTGCCAGCAGCTTGACAGCGAACACTGAAGCTTTCTTT.

The rearrangement uses TRBV30 and TRBJ2-6; weak D call: TRBD1 (5 bases). The length of the CDR3 is 16 residues. V was shortened by 0 bases and J by 0 bases, with 9 bases between the two germline ends. The germline CDR1 and CDR2 sequences are GTSNPN and SVGIG (reference sequence). CDR3 sequence reads: CAWSVGHLSGANVLTF. DNA for the CDR3: TGTGCCTGGAGTGTTGGACACCTCTCTGGGGCCAACGTCCTGACTTTC.

The chain couples TRBV5-1 to TRBJ2-5; D not resolved. The CDR3 sequence is 13 residues long. Germline V CDR1 and CDR2: SGHRS, YFSETQ. The germline V and J ends were trimmed by 1 base and 3 bases, with 7 bases remaining between them. The CDR3 is CASSLQVEETQYF. The CDR3 region has the DNA TGCGCCAGCAGCTTGCAGGTGGAAGAGACCCAGTACTTC. The full variable domain, its missing parts supplied by reference TRBV5-1 and TRBJ2-5, is KAGVTQTPRYLIKTRGQQVTLSCSPISGHRSVSWYQQTPGQGLQFLFEYFSETQRNKGNFPGRFSGRQFSNSRSEMNVSTLELGDSALYLCASSLQVEETQYFGPGTRLLVL.

V usage is TRBV14 and J usage is TRBJ1-2; perhaps TRBD1 as D (5 bases). V lost 1 base to trimming and J lost 4 bases, with 16 bases between them. Germline V gene sequence: CDR1 SGHDN, CDR2 FVKESK. The CDR3 has 16 amino acids. The CDR3 DNA follows: TGTGCCAGCAGCCAAGTCCACGGCAGGGCCTCCTATGGCTACACCTTC. Translating gives CASSQVHGRASYGYTF.

The chain employs TRBV5-4 and TRBJ2-1, with D possibly TRBD1 on 6 matching bases. The CDR3 length is 14 residues. Germline assignment: CDR1 SGHNT and CDR2 YYREEE (reference sequence). The V gene lost 4 bases and the J gene lost 5 bases, with 13 bases spanning the gap. CDR3 loop: CASSTPTGNNEQFF. CDR3 nucleotide sequence: TGTGCCAGCAGCACACCAACAGGGAACAATGAGCAGTTCTTC.

The genes are TRBV7-2 and TRBJ2-7, with D perhaps matching TRBD2 (7 bases). V lost 5 bases and J 4 bases, leaving 21 bases between the germline ends. Germline lookup yields CDR1 SGHTA and CDR2 FQGNSA. CDR3 size: 16 residues. The CDR3 DNA reads TGTGCCAGCAGCCAGGTCGGGGGGCGCAGGTCGTACGAGCAGTACTTC. This translates into CASSQVGGRRSYEQYF.

The chain is built from TRBV4-3 and TRBJ1-2, with D perhaps TRBD1 (6 bases). CDR3 size: 17 residues. Trimming stripped 0 bases from V and 0 bases from J, with 14 bases between. The germline V gene has CDR1 LGHNA and CDR2 YSLEER. CDR3 DNA sequence: TGCGCCAGCAGCCAAGAGGTTCAGGGGTTTACTAACTATGGCTACACCTTC. Its translation: CASSQEVQGFTNYGYTF.

The V call is TRBV7-3, the J call TRBJ2-3, with 8 bases fitting TRBD2. The length of the CDR3 is 14 residues. V gave up 4 bases and J gave up 5 bases; unmatched junction bases: 5. Looked up from germline, CDR1 is SGHTA and CDR2 is FQGTGA. In nucleotides, the CDR3 is TGTGCCAGCAGCTCGGGACTAGGAAAAGATACGCAGTATTTT. Translating it yields CASSSGLGKDTQYF.

The chain has TRBV7-9 and TRBJ2-5; 8 bases align to TRBD2. With V trimmed by 3 bases and J by 5 bases, 14 bases remained unmatched. In germline, CDR1 is SEHNR, CDR2 FQNEAQ (reference sequence). CDR3 length equals 17 residues. CDR3: CASSLRDGLRGAETQYF. The CDR3, as DNA: TGTGCCAGCAGCTTGAGGGACGGTTTGCGGGGGGCCGAGACCCAGTACTTC.

The chain recombines TRBV19 with TRBJ1-5; no definite D call. Germline-derived CDR1 and CDR2 are LNHDA and SQIVND (reference sequence). The CDR3 extends over 14 amino acids. The germline V and J ends were trimmed by 7 bases and 0 bases, with 10 bases remaining between them. The CDR3 protein is CASNTQYSNQPQHF. In DNA form, the CDR3 reads TGTGCCAGTAATACACAGTATAGCAATCAGCCCCAGCATTTT.

CDR3 bases: TGTGCCAGCAGATCACAGCGGGGGGGGTTAGAGACCCAGTACTTC. Its translation is CASRSQRGGLETQYF. The rearrangement links TRBV6-5 to TRBJ2-5, with 10 bases that match TRBD2. Unmatched junction bases numbered 8, after V lost 6 bases and J lost 4 bases. The CDR3 has 15 residues. CDR1 and CDR2 from the germline V gene are MNHEY and SVGAGI.

The chain combines TRBV5-1 with TRBJ1-2; D might be TRBD1 (6 bases). Germline V gives CDR1 SGHRS, CDR2 YFSETQ. Trimming removed 0 bases from V and 7 bases from J, with 22 bases in between. The CDR3 length is 17 residues. The CDR3: CASSLVARGRGALGYTF. The CDR3 DNA reads TGCGCCAGCAGCTTGGTTGCTCGGGGCAGGGGAGCTCTTGGCTACACCTTC.

The chain joins TRBV7-6 to TRBJ2-5; 11 bases line up with TRBD2. Looked up from germline, CDR1 is SGHVS and CDR2 is FNYEAQ. Trimming cost V 3 bases and J 5 bases; bases outside gene matches: 11. This CDR3 is built from 17 residues. The CDR3 region has the DNA TGTGCCAGCAGCTTTGGAACTAGCGGGGGTTTCGGGGAGACCCAGTACTTC. This codes for CASSFGTSGGFGETQYF. The complete variable domain, with remaining parts taken from reference TRBV7-6 and TRBJ2-5, reads GAGVSQSPRYKVTKRGQDVALRCDPISGHVSLYWYRQALGQGPEFLTYFNYEAQQDKSGLPNDRFSAERPEGSISTLTIQRTEQRDSAMYRCASSFGTSGGFGETQYFGPGTRLLVL.

At least ten counts were recorded for this clone. This chain joins TRBV30 and TRBJ2-2; no clear D gene. V was trimmed by 2 bases and J by 8 bases, leaving 15 bases between them. The germline CDR1 and CDR2 sequences are GTSNPN and SVGIG (reference sequence). The CDR3 totals 14 residues. The CDR3, as DNA: TGTGCCTGGAGTCTTGAAAACACCCAAGGGGAGCTGTTTTTT. Its translation: CAWSLENTQGELFF. Complete variable domain (other parts from reference TRBV30 and TRBJ2-2): SQTIHQWPATLVQPVGSPLSLECTVEGTSNPNLYWYRQAAGRGLQLLFYSVGIGQISSEVPQNLSASRPQDRQFILSSKKLLLSDSGFYLCAWSLENTQGELFFGEGSRLTVL.

As DNA, the CDR3 is TGTGCCAGCAGTTCCCCGGACAGGGTAGGAGGCTACACCTTC. It encodes CASSSPDRVGGYTF. This sequence joins TRBV28 and TRBJ1-2; 8 positions match TRBD1. V shed 4 bases and J 8 bases; nucleotides not matched to a gene: 9. The CDR3 contains 14 residues. CDR1 is MDHEN, CDR2 SYDVKM, per germline.

This clone was seen more than once but under ten times. The chain joins TRBV9 to TRBJ2-3; TRBD1 aligns across 8 bases. CDR1 and CDR2 (germline): SGDLS, YYNGEE. V dropped 4 bases and J dropped 4; count of bases not matched to a gene: 11. This CDR3 spans 16 amino acids. CDR3 bases: TGTGCCAGCAGCCCCCCACAGGGGGGCGTGGCAGATACGCAGTATTTT. It codes for CASSPPQGGVADTQYF.

This clone was detected only a few times. The rearrangement joins TRBV6-4 to TRBJ2-1; TRBD2 aligns across 7 bases. The CDR3 runs to 15 residues. The trim removed 3 bases at V and 1 base at J, leaving 3 bases unmatched. Germline CDR1 and CDR2: MRHNA and SNTAGT. The DNA for the CDR3 is TGTGCCAGCAGTGAAGTCGGGGGGTCCTACAATGAGCAGTTCTTC. It is translated as CASSEVGGSYNEQFF.

The chain carries TRBV5-1 and TRBJ2-5, with a weak D call TRBD2 (7 bases). This CDR3 is built from 15 residues. Germline loops: CDR1 SGHRS, CDR2 YFSETQ. Trimming removed 4 bases at V and 4 bases at J, with 17 bases between. CDR3 sequence: CASSRGAGRAETQYF. CDR3 nucleotide sequence: TGCGCCAGCAGCCGGGGGGCGGGGAGGGCAGAGACCCAGTACTTC.